This entry lists 30 T cell receptor beta chains sequenced from one sample in a study of cytotoxic CD8 clonotypes in ibrutinib-treated CLL. TCRdb's table, derived via immunoSEQ multiplex PCR, lists solely in-frame clones and lacks some. The sample comprises around 300,000 clones, around four fifths of which are singletons, and 6.5% to 8.5% rests with the top ten. The starting material was PBMCs, obtained before ibrutinib treatment. The receptor source for this set is a human donor with chronic lymphocytic leukemia.

This chain connects TRBV30 to TRBJ1-1; no firm D call. CDR3 length: 14 amino acids. The germline V gene encodes CDR1 GTSNPN and CDR2 SVGIG (reference sequence). V lost 0 bases to trimming and J lost 4 bases, with 12 bases between them. The CDR3 here is CAWSVRTVGTEAFF. CDR3 DNA sequence: TGTGCCTGGAGTGTACGCACAGTCGGCACTGAAGCTTTCTTT.

The genes are TRBV27 and TRBJ2-2, with a weak D call TRBD1 (5 bases). Germline lookup yields CDR1 MNHEY and CDR2 SMNVEV (reference sequence). The CDR3 covers 14 residues. Trimming cost V 3 bases and J 6 bases, with 11 bases left between them. The DNA for the CDR3 is TGTGCCAGCAGTTTTTTCAGGGCGGCCGGGGAGCTGTTTTTT. Its translation is CASSFFRAAGELFF.

This clone has only a few counts. This chain joins TRBV30 and TRBJ2-3; D gene uncertain. Trimming left V 2 bases short and J 2 bases short, with 14 bases between. The CDR3 has 15 residues. Germline V gene sequence: CDR1 GTSNPN, CDR2 SVGIG (reference sequence). CDR3 sequence: CAWSPGPTNTDTQYF. Here the CDR3 DNA reads TGTGCCTGGAGTCCCGGACCTACCAACACAGATACGCAGTATTTT.

Worth noting for this clone: The same CDR3 arises from other DNA sequences in this sample as well. The chain joins TRBV30 to TRBJ2-1; D is uncertain. Germline V lookup: CDR1 GTSNPN, CDR2 SVGIG (reference sequence). The CDR3 length is 11 residues. V gave up 0 bases and J gave up 7 bases, with 4 bases separating them. The CDR3 DNA is TGTGCCTGGAGTGTATATAATGAGCAGTTCTTC. It translates to CAWSVYNEQFF.

The chain has TRBV19 and TRBJ1-2; weak D call: TRBD1 (5 bases). Germline V CDR1 and CDR2: LNHDA, SQIVND (reference sequence). The CDR3 covers 16 residues. The V and J ends lost 5 bases and 4 bases respectively, with 20 bases between them. The CDR3 nucleotides read TGTGCCAGTAGTGCAACCGGGACGGAGAAAGTCTATGGCTACACCTTC. Its translation is CASSATGTEKVYGYTF.

On this clone itself: Different DNA sequences within this sample yield the same CDR3. The rearrangement uses TRBV5-6 and TRBJ2-1; 7 nucleotides line up with TRBD2. The CDR3 has 14 residues. Germline CDR1 is SGHDT and CDR2 is YYEEEE. Trimming at V came to 2 bases and at J to 3 bases, leaving 2 bases not matched to a gene. This chain's CDR3 is CASSFLADYNEQFF. The CDR3 DNA reads as TGTGCCAGCAGCTTCCTAGCGGACTACAATGAGCAGTTCTTC.

The chain recombines TRBV10-3 with TRBJ2-5, with D possibly being TRBD1 or TRBD2 (5 bases each). The CDR3 length is 13 residues. The V and J ends lost 8 bases and 5 bases respectively, with 15 bases between them. CDR1 and CDR2 from the germline V gene are ENHRY and SYGVKD. For the CDR3, the DNA is TGTGCCATCGGAGCGTTTCGGGGCGAGACCCAGTACTTC. This gives the protein CAIGAFRGETQYF.

The chain has TRBV29-1 and TRBJ2-7, with 11 bases matching TRBD2. The CDR3 has 14 amino acids. V lost 4 bases to trimming and J lost 0 bases; unmatched junction nucleotides: 2. Germline V CDR1 and CDR2: SQVTM, ANQGSEA. This CDR3 reads CSVAGLADSYEQYF. The CDR3 bases are TGCAGCGTTGCGGGACTAGCGGACTCCTACGAGCAGTACTTC.

The rearrangement joins TRBV5-1 to TRBJ2-7, with D possibly TRBD1 on 6 matching bases. Trimming left V 4 bases short and J 6 bases short, with 17 bases between. There are 14 residues in the CDR3. The germline V gene has CDR1 SGHRS and CDR2 YFSETQ. The CDR3 loop is CASSPTGTLAEQYF. The CDR3 DNA reads TGCGCCAGCAGCCCAACAGGGACCCTAGCCGAGCAGTACTTC.

V and J are TRBV28 and TRBJ2-7, with 10 bases fitting TRBD2. V was clipped by 2 bases and J by 2 bases; unmatched bases: 6. CDR1 and CDR2 (germline): MDHEN, SYDVKM. CDR3 length: 16 amino acids. CDR3 residues: CASSLVRLAGAYEQYF. In nucleotides, the CDR3 is TGTGCCAGCAGTTTAGTCCGGCTAGCGGGAGCCTACGAGCAGTACTTC.

As for this clone: Possible read error: a much larger clone is one base away. This chain links TRBV11-2 with TRBJ2-1; 13 positions match TRBD2. The length of the CDR3 is 15 residues. Per the germline V gene, CDR1 is SGHAT and CDR2 is FQNNGV. Germline trimming cut 5 bases from V and 4 bases from J; bases unmatched to any gene: 2. In DNA form, the CDR3 reads TGTGCCAGCAGCCCGGGACTAGCGGGATACAATGAGCAGTTCTTC. This encodes CASSPGLAGYNEQFF.

This clone turned up a few times. The chain links TRBV20-1 to TRBJ1-2; D uncertain. In germline, CDR1 is DFQATT, CDR2 SNEGSKA (reference sequence). The CDR3 is 11 residues long. V gave up 3 bases and J gave up 8 bases, with 10 bases separating them. As DNA, the CDR3 is TGCAGTGCTAGTAGGAACGGAGGCTACACCTTC. Protein product: CSASRNGGYTF.

The chain couples TRBV30 to TRBJ1-5, with a tentative D call TRBD1 (5 bases). With 5 bases removed from V and 0 bases from J, the gap between germline ends came to 8 bases. Germline CDR1 GTSNPN, CDR2 SVGIG (reference sequence). This CDR3 has 13 residues. As DNA, the CDR3 is TGTGCCTGGGGGGGGGATAGCAATCAGCCCCAGCATTTT. This encodes CAWGGDSNQPQHF.

There are a few counts of this clone. The rearrangement links TRBV29-1 to TRBJ2-1; D uncertain. CDR1 is SQVTM and CDR2 is ANQGSEA in the germline V gene. The V gene lost 0 bases and the J gene lost 7 bases, with 13 bases spanning the gap. The CDR3 is 14 residues long. The CDR3 bases are TGCAGCGTTGAAGATGGGTGGAACCTGAATGAGCAGTTCTTC. Translation gives CSVEDGWNLNEQFF.

V is TRBV2 and J is TRBJ2-6; TRBD1 agrees at 8 bases. V lost 3 bases and J lost 2; bases outside the gene matches: 3. This CDR3 has 16 amino acids. Germline CDR1 is SNHLY and CDR2 is FYNNEI. CDR3 amino acids: CASSEQGAAGANVLTF. The CDR3 nucleotides read TGTGCCAGCAGTGAGCAGGGGGCTGCTGGGGCCAACGTCCTGACTTTC.

This chain connects TRBV15 to TRBJ2-7, with 7 positions matching TRBD2. Trimming at V came to 0 bases and at J to 3 bases, leaving 5 bases not matched to a gene. This CDR3 has 15 residues. From germline, CDR1 is LNHNV and CDR2 YYDKDF (reference sequence). The CDR3 reads CATSRDTSVFYEQYF. CDR3 coding DNA: TGTGCCACCAGCAGAGATACTAGCGTGTTCTACGAGCAGTACTTC. The full variable domain, in which reference TRBV15 and TRBJ2-7 provide the parts outside the CDR3, is DAMVIQNPRYQVTQFGKPVTLSCSQTLNHNVMYWYQQKSSQAPKLLFHYYDKDFNNEADTPDNFQSRRPNTSFCFLDIRSPGLGDTAMYLCATSRDTSVFYEQYFGPGTRLTVT.

This rearrangement joins TRBV11-2 to TRBJ2-7, with D maybe TRBD2 (6 bases). Germline V gene sequence: CDR1 SGHAT, CDR2 FQNNGV. Trimming left V 1 base short and J 3 bases short, with 13 bases between. CDR3 length: 15 amino acids. The CDR3 bases are TGTGCCAGCAGCTTAGCCGGGAGTGTTTACTACGAGCAGTACTTC. It specifies CASSLAGSVYYEQYF.

The V and J genes are TRBV7-8 and TRBJ2-7; 9 bases agree with TRBD2. The CDR3 extends over 15 amino acids. CDR1 is SGHVS, CDR2 FQNEAQ, per germline. V lost 6 bases to trimming and J lost 2 bases; unmatched junction nucleotides: 8. The CDR3 region has the DNA TGTGCCAGCAGTGCGGGACTAGCATTTCCCTACGAGCAGTACTTC. Translation: CASSAGLAFPYEQYF.

V and J are TRBV6-1 and TRBJ2-1, with 7 nucleotides matching TRBD1. The CDR3 contains 16 residues. The V gene end was trimmed by 4 bases and the J gene end by 0 bases; junction bases not matched to a gene: 6. CDR1 is MNHNS, CDR2 SASEGT, per germline. The CDR3: CASSVKGALSYNEQFF. The CDR3 bases are TGTGCCAGCAGTGTGAAGGGGGCCCTCTCCTACAATGAGCAGTTCTTC.

The chain has TRBV9 and TRBJ1-2, with D uncertain. There are 13 residues in the CDR3. Trimming left V 2 bases short and J 3 bases short, with 8 bases between. Germline V gene data show CDR1 as SGDLS and CDR2 as YYNGEE. CDR3 DNA: TGTGCCAGCAGCGTGAGTAGAGACTATGGCTACACCTTC. This translates into CASSVSRDYGYTF. Drawing the rest from reference TRBV9 and TRBJ1-2, the complete variable domain is DSGVTQTPKHLITATGQRVTLRCSPRSGDLSVYWYQQSLDQGLQFLIQYYNGEERAKGNILERFSAQQFPDLHSELNLSSLELGDSALYFCASSVSRDYGYTFGSGTRLTVV.

The gene calls are TRBV7-2 and TRBJ2-1, with D unclear. The CDR3 sequence is 14 residues long. Deletions cut 5 bases from V and 5 bases from J, with 13 bases between. CDR1 and CDR2 from the germline V gene are SGHTA and FQGNSA. This chain's CDR3 is CASSPQGGDNEQFF. The CDR3 nucleotides read TGTGCCAGCAGCCCCCAAGGCGGTGACAATGAGCAGTTCTTC.

This rearrangement joins TRBV7-3 to TRBJ1-1, with a tentative D call TRBD1 (5 bases). The CDR3 is made up of 15 amino acids. V lost 5 bases and J lost 3, with 16 bases in between. Germline-derived CDR1 and CDR2 are SGHTA and FQGTGA. In nucleotides, the CDR3 is TGTGCCAGCAGCGCGGGACCTCCCGGGGACACTGAAGCTTTCTTT. It codes for CASSAGPPGDTEAFF.

CDR3 nucleotide sequence: TGCGCCAGCAGCTTCGGACTAGCGGGGTCTGATGAGCAGTTCTTC. This gives the protein CASSFGLAGSDEQFF. This rearrangement joins TRBV5-1 to TRBJ2-1; 12 nucleotides agree with TRBD2. The CDR3 length is 15 residues. Germline CDR1 and CDR2: SGHRS and YFSETQ. With 2 bases clipped from V and 8 bases from J, the junction kept 5 bases outside the gene matches.

V and J are TRBV29-1 and TRBJ2-5; TRBD2 aligns across 7 bases. After removal of 4 bases from V and 4 bases from J, the junction contained 15 bases not matched to a gene. Germline V lookup: CDR1 SQVTM, CDR2 ANQGSEA. This CDR3 is built from 16 residues. This CDR3 is CSVVGRFGGVRETQYF. The CDR3, as DNA: TGCAGCGTTGTAGGCCGGTTTGGGGGGGTGAGAGAGACCCAGTACTTC.

This sequence joins TRBV5-8 and TRBJ1-3, with 8 bases aligning to TRBD1. Per the germline V gene, CDR1 is SGHTS and CDR2 is YDEGEE. The CDR3 spans 17 residues. The junction had 11 bases not matched to a gene; V was cut back by 4 bases and J by 2 bases. The CDR3: CASSGGQETIPGNTIYF. CDR3 DNA sequence: TGTGCCAGCAGCGGGGGACAGGAGACAATTCCTGGAAACACCATATATTTT.

The V call is TRBV4-3, the J call TRBJ1-2, with no clear D. Trimming removed 0 bases at V and 4 bases at J, with 12 bases between. The CDR3 consists of 15 residues. In germline, CDR1 is LGHNA, CDR2 YSLEER. The CDR3 sequence is CASSQDPEGSYGYTF. DNA of the CDR3: TGCGCCAGCAGCCAAGATCCTGAGGGAAGCTATGGCTACACCTTC.

The rearrangement joins TRBV11-2 to TRBJ2-1, with TRBD2 matching over 10 bases. The germline V gene has CDR1 SGHAT and CDR2 FQNNGV. V dropped 2 bases and J dropped 2; count of bases not matched to a gene: 3. The CDR3 totals 16 residues. The CDR3 is CASSLTTSGAYNEQFF. The DNA for the CDR3 is TGTGCCAGCAGCTTAACTACTAGCGGGGCCTACAATGAGCAGTTCTTC.

This clone occurred a few times. This sequence joins TRBV4-2 and TRBJ1-2; D may be TRBD1 (6 bases). The CDR3 spans 17 residues. Germline V gene sequence: CDR1 LGHNA, CDR2 YNFKEQ. Trimming took off 0 bases at V and 3 bases at J, with 17 bases between the two ends. CDR3 sequence reads: CASSQDSAQGGYYGYTF. The CDR3 DNA sequence: TGTGCCAGCAGCCAAGATTCAGCACAGGGAGGTTACTATGGCTACACCTTC.

This chain uses TRBV5-4 with TRBJ2-7; 13 bases map to TRBD2. V was clipped by 0 bases and J by 4 bases; unmatched bases: 10. CDR3 size: 18 residues. Germline V gene lookup returns CDR1 SGHNT and CDR2 YYREEE (reference sequence). The chain's CDR3 is CASSLGLAGGPAFYEQYF. The CDR3, as DNA: TGTGCCAGCAGCTTGGGACTAGCGGGAGGCCCTGCCTTTTACGAGCAGTACTTC.

There are a few counts of this clone. The V and J genes are TRBV28 and TRBJ2-3, with D perhaps TRBD1 or TRBD2 (5 bases each). V shed 3 bases and J shed 1 base, with 8 bases lying between them. The CDR3 runs 14 residues. The V gene's germline CDR1 is MDHEN and CDR2 SYDVKM. CDR3: CASSLVGGTDTQYF. The DNA for the CDR3 is TGTGCCAGCAGTTTGGTGGGGGGCACAGATACGCAGTATTTT.